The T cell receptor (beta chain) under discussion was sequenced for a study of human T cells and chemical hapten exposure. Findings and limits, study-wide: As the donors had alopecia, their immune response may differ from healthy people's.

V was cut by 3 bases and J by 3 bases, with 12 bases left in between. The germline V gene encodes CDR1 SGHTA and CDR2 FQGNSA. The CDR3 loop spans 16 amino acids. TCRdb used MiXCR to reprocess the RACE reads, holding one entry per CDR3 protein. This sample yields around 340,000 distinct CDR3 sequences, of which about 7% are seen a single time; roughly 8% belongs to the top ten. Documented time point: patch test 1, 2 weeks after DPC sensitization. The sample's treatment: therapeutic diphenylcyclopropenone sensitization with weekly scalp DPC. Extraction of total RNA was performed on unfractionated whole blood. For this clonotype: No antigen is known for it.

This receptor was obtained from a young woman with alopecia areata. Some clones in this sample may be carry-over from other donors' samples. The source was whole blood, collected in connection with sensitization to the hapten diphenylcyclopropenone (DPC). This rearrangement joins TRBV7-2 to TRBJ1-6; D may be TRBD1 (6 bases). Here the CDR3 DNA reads TGTGCCAGCAGCTTGTCCGGGACATACTATAATTCACCCCTCCACTTT. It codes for CASSLSGTYYNSPLHF.